This TCR beta chain was recovered during a study of OX40 agonist ivuxolimab in advanced cancers. At the level of the study: It was ivuxolimab, an agonistic anti-OX40 (CD134) antibody, that patients were treated with. General observations from the study: Certain nonresponders likewise exhibited a low normalized T-cell clonal expansion. Fewer expanded clones were found on average in CD4+ than in CD8+ T cells.

Using immunoSEQ multiplex PCR, the repertoire was profiled, and TCRdb retains in-frame clones only, with some absent. The table records approximately 35,000 clones, over 60% of them present only once. Autoimmune disease history or systemic immunosuppression led to patients being barred. This clone was detected once. What it binds is not known. Sample: CD4+ or CD8+ T cells sorted from blood, taken in a trial of the OX40 agonist ivuxolimab. The TCR was taken from an adult with an advanced solid tumor such as melanoma, head and neck, liver or kidney cancer.

CDR3 amino acids: CASSLRGFGELFF. The CDR3 bases are TGTGCCAGCAGTTTAAGGGGCTTCGGGGAGCTGTTTTTT. This chain connects TRBV27 to TRBJ2-2, with D perhaps TRBD1 (5 bases). The germline V and J ends were trimmed by 2 bases and 7 bases, with 8 bases remaining between them. Germline CDR1 reads MNHEY; CDR2 reads SMNVEV (reference sequence). The CDR3 length is 13 residues.